This entry lists 7 T cell receptor beta chains sequenced from one sample in a study of blood T cell repertoires in COVID-19. Profiled with immunoSEQ multiplex PCR; TCRdb holds only in-frame clones, not every one. The sample records about 360,000 clones, more than 70% being singletons. The sample taken for sequencing was PBMCs or T cells enriched from blood (not recorded which). The receptors originated from a man younger than 40 who had recovered from COVID-19.

The chain links TRBV6-6 to TRBJ2-2; possibly TRBD2 for D (5 bases). V dropped 5 bases and J dropped 7 bases, with 14 bases sitting between them. CDR1 and CDR2 (germline): MNHNY, SVGAGI (reference sequence). The CDR3 is 14 amino acids. CDR3 sequence: CASSARSGSGELFF. In DNA, the CDR3 is TGTGCCAGCAGTGCACGGTCGGGAAGCGGGGAGCTGTTTTTT.

The V call is TRBV10-3, the J call TRBJ2-6, with TRBD1 matching 10 bases. The CDR3 totals 19 residues. Losses at the gene ends were 1 base for V and 4 bases for J; bases not matched to a gene: 10. Germline loops: CDR1 ENHRY, CDR2 SYGVKD. DNA of the CDR3: TGTGCCATCAGTGAGTATCGGACAGGGGGTAACAAGGGGGCCAACGTCCTGACTTTC. Translation: CAISEYRTGGNKGANVLTF.

This chain uses TRBV19 with TRBJ1-6; D is undetermined. CDR1 and CDR2 from the germline V gene are LNHDA and SQIVND (reference sequence). V was clipped by 5 bases and J by 2 bases, with 4 bases between them. This CDR3 has 13 residues. CDR3: CASSPTYNSPLHF. As DNA, the CDR3 is TGTGCCAGTAGTCCAACCTATAATTCACCCCTCCACTTT.

This clone was seen a single time. The rearrangement uses TRBV28 and TRBJ1-1; weak D call: TRBD1 (6 bases). Germline V lookup: CDR1 MDHEN, CDR2 SYDVKM. V was shortened by 3 bases and J by 0 bases, with 11 bases between the two germline ends. The CDR3 covers 15 residues. DNA for the CDR3: TGTGCCAGCAGTTTGTTGACAGGAATGAACACTGAAGCTTTCTTT. Its protein is CASSLLTGMNTEAFF.

The V call is TRBV27, the J call TRBJ2-3; 9 nucleotides agree with TRBD2. CDR1 MNHEY and CDR2 SMNVEV come from the germline V gene (reference sequence). With 3 bases clipped from V and 4 bases from J, the junction kept 5 bases outside the gene matches. The CDR3 covers 15 residues. The CDR3 sequence is CASSLSSGGADTQYF. For the CDR3, the DNA is TGTGCCAGCAGTTTGAGTAGCGGGGGCGCAGATACGCAGTATTTT.

This chain connects TRBV4-1 to TRBJ2-5; tentative D call: TRBD2 (6 bases). The CDR3 runs to 14 residues. V was clipped by 3 bases and J by 1 base, with 9 bases between them. CDR1 and CDR2 (germline): MGHRA, YSYEKL. DNA of the CDR3: TGCGCCAGCAGCCATCCGGGACTCCAAGAGACCCAGTACTTC. It codes for CASSHPGLQETQYF.

The chain joins TRBV7-8 to TRBJ1-5; possible D gene TRBD1, 6 bases. This CDR3 contains 15 residues. With 4 bases removed from V and 0 bases from J, the gap between germline ends came to 10 bases. Germline V CDR1 and CDR2: SGHVS, FQNEAQ. CDR3 residues: CASSSHRDSNQPQHF. The CDR3 DNA reads as TGTGCCAGCAGCTCCCACAGGGATAGCAATCAGCCCCAGCATTTT.